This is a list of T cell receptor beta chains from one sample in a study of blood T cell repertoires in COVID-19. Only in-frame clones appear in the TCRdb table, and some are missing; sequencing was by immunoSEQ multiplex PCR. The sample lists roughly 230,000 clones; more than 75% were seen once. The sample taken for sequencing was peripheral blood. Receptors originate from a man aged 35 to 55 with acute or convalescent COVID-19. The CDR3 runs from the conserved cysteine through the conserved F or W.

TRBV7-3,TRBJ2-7,CASSLTRVGEQYF
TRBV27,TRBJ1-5,CASSSPLLNQPQHF
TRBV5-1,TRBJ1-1,CASSAGQSYTEAFF
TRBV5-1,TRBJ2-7,CASSLAPGAYEQYF
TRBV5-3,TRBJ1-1,CARGDKWTEAFF
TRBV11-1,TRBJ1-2,CASRSGSGSYTF
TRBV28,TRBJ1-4,CASSLFSQDREKLFF
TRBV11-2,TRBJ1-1,CASSSYSGFEAFF
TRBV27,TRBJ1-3,CASSLYRGDTIYF
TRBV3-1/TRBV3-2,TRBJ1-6,CASSPPVQGYNSPLHF
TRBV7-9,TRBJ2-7,CASSLTGTSTEQYF
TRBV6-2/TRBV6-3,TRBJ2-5,CASSSPGRRETQYF
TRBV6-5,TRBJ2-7,CASSYSIAGSSYEQYF
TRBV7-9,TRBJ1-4,CASSLDRGLDEKLFF
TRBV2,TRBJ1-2,CASSGQGRVDGYTF
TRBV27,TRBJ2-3,CASSPLASGETDTQYF
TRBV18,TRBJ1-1,CASSLQRTVNTEAFF
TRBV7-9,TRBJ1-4,CASSPIQGHVEEKLFF
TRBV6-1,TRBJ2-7,CASSDERLIRYEQYF
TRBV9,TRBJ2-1,CASSAASSGGYNEQFF
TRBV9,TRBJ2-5,CASSAWQGAQETQYF
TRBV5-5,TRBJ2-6,CASSGSDRVGANVLTF
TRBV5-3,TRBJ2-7,CARSLIARNRGKYEQYF
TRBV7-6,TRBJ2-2,CASSSGLAGYGGELFF
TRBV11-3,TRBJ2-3,CASGQGPSTDTQYF
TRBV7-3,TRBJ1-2,CASSPGGGEGGYTF
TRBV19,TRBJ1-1,CASSIKGWKNTEAFF
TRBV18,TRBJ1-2,CASSAGQGLTGYTF
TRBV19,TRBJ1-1,CASRGQGITEAFF
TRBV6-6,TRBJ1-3,CASTLQGEAGNTIYF
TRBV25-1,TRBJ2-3,CASSPSGAGGTDTQYF
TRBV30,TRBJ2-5,CAWSPMGGSETQYF
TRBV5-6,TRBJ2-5,CASSPTGAQETQYF
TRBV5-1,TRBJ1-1,CASSLRSLNTEAFF
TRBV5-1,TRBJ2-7,CASSLGQGLSQEQYF
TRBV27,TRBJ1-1,CASQGRSQAFF
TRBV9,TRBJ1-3,CASSPGFSGNTIYF
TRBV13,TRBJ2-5,CASSLGDRGVVETQYF
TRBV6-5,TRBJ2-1,CASKRGGTYNEQFF
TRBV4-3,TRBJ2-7,CASSLSTPGQIYEQYF
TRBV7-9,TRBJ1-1,CASNWEGRGTEAFF
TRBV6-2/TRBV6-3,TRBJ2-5,CASSYWAQETQYF
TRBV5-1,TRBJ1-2,CASRLMETPRGGYTF
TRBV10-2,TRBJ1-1,CASSDAGFLNTEAFF
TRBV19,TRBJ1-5,CASSSGRGMAGPRPQHF
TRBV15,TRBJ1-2,CATSRDRALNYGYTF
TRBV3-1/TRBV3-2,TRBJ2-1,CASVAGGTDEQFF
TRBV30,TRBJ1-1,CAWSGGQNTEAFF
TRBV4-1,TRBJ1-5,CASSQDRVGGRQPQHF
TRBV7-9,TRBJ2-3,CASSPLGSGTSTDTQYF
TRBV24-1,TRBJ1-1,CATSDGTRTAYTEAFF
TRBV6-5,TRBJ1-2,CASRVFGGDGGYTF
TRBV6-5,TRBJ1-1,CASSYSSFYTEAFF
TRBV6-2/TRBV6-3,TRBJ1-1,CASSYVNGGLNTEAFF
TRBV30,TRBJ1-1,CAWSGGSNTEAFF
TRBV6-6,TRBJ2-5,CASTYGLVSRETQYF
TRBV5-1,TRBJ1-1,CASSLEPTGTEAFF
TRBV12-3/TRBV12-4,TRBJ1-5,CASTWGGGQPQHF
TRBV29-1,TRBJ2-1,CSVEGGGDNEQFF